This TCR beta chain was obtained from a study of regulatory T cells in long-lasting Graves disease. Study results and caveats: Favored usage of TRBV28, TRBJ1-2 and TRBJ2-5 was recorded in persistent disease.

V lost 3 bases and J lost 3; bases outside the gene matches: 9. The length of the CDR3 is 16 residues. Per the germline V gene, CDR1 is SNHLY and CDR2 is FYNNEI. This clonotype was seen once. The antigen remains unidentified. Documented time point: persistent/refractory GD, antithyroid drugs over 5 years with positive TRAb. PBMC RNA served as the TCR library source. Researchers made TCR beta libraries by using iRepertoire HTBI primers and running Arm-PCR on CDR3 regions. TCRdb ran MiXCR on the multiplex PCR reads and lists one entry per CDR3 protein. The sample has about 660,000 distinct CDR3 sequences, around 32% seen once.

Sample: peripheral blood mononuclear cells (PBMCs), taken when the disease was refractory, from a patient treated with antithyroid drugs. The V gene is TRBV2, the J gene TRBJ2-3, with 7 bases matching TRBD2. This sequence originates from a female donor with Graves disease. The CDR3 here is CASSESRWGGTDTQYF. The CDR3 bases are TGTGCCAGCAGTGAGTCCCGGTGGGGGGGGACAGATACGCAGTATTTT.